The 10 T cell receptor beta chains below were found in one sample sequenced in a study of T cell repertoires in cytomegalovirus infection. Each CDR3 protein gets one entry after TCRdb re-called the reads with MiXCR. Among about 830,000 distinct CDR3 sequences listed, approximately 32% were seen once. No antigen has been assigned to these receptors. Source: cultured CD8+ T cells from PBMCs, taken from culture after CMV antigen stimulation. All receptors derive from a human donor in good health (CMV status not recorded). Some clones in this sample may be carry-over from other donors' samples.

This clonotype was recorded at least ten times. The rearrangement links TRBV27 to TRBJ1-6; a weak D match, TRBD1 (5 bases). The V end was cut by 4 bases, the J end by 7 bases, with 8 bases between. The germline V gene has CDR1 MNHEY and CDR2 SMNVEV (reference sequence). The CDR3 is 13 amino acids. CDR3 in amino acids: CASSWGKNSPLHF. As DNA, the CDR3 is TGTGCCAGCAGTTGGGGCAAAAATTCACCCCTCCACTTT.

V is TRBV7-6 and J is TRBJ2-5; TRBD2 matches 10 bases. The CDR3 loop spans 18 amino acids. The V and J ends lost 5 bases and 4 bases, in that order; junction bases with no gene match: 16. The germline V gene has CDR1 SGHVS and CDR2 FNYEAQ. The CDR3, as DNA: TGTGCCAGCAGCCCCCGGGCTAGCGGGGGTGTGGGGTCAGAGACCCAGTACTTC. Its protein is CASSPRASGGVGSETQYF. The whole variable domain, filled in from reference TRBV7-6 and TRBJ2-5, reads GAGVSQSPRYKVTKRGQDVALRCDPISGHVSLYWYRQALGQGPEFLTYFNYEAQQDKSGLPNDRFSAERPEGSISTLTIQRTEQRDSAMYRCASSPRASGGVGSETQYFGPGTRLLVL.

V and J are TRBV19 and TRBJ1-5; 10 bases are shared with TRBD1. The CDR3 is made up of 17 amino acids. Per germline, CDR1 LNHDA and CDR2 SQIVND (reference sequence). V was pared by 4 bases and J by 4 bases, with 10 bases of the junction left unmatched. DNA for the CDR3: TGTGCCAGTAGTACGAGGGACAGGGGAAGAAGGAATCAGCCCCAGCATTTT. It yields the protein CASSTRDRGRRNQPQHF.

The chain carries TRBV6-2 or TRBV6-3 and TRBJ2-1; 9 positions match TRBD2. With 5 bases clipped from V and 4 bases from J, the junction kept 6 bases outside the gene matches. The CDR3 length is 15 residues. Germline-derived CDR1 and CDR2 are MNHEY and SVGEGT. This chain's CDR3 is CASSTLAGEYNEQFF. The CDR3 nucleotides are TGTGCCAGCAGTACCTTAGCGGGGGAATACAATGAGCAGTTCTTC.

This clonotype occurred many times. V is TRBV28 and J is TRBJ2-5; 7 nucleotides align to TRBD2. Germline V lookup: CDR1 MDHEN, CDR2 SYDVKM. This CDR3 contains 17 residues. J was trimmed by 2 bases and V by 6 bases; bases with no gene match: 15. CDR3 bases: TGTGCCAGCAGCCTAGACGTGTCTAGCGGCACTCAAGAGACCCAGTACTTC. The encoded protein is CASSLDVSSGTQETQYF.

This clonotype showed up just once. V and J are TRBV7-6 and TRBJ2-5; TRBD2 is a possible D gene (6 bases). Germline V gives CDR1 SGHVS, CDR2 FNYEAQ. V was clipped by 1 base and J by 4 bases, with 7 bases between them. This CDR3 is 13 amino acids long. CDR3 nucleotides: TGTGCCAGCAGCTTAGGGCGGGGAGAGACCCAGTACTTC. Its translation is CASSLGRGETQYF.

This clonotype was recorded at least ten times. This chain joins TRBV7-6 and TRBJ1-5; D remains ambiguous. The CDR3 covers 12 residues. V was trimmed by 5 bases and J by 3 bases, leaving 5 bases between them. Germline lookup yields CDR1 SGHVS and CDR2 FNYEAQ. The CDR3 DNA sequence: TGTGCCAGCAGCCAGCCCAATCAGCCCCAGCATTTT. Translation gives CASSQPNQPQHF.

The sample holds many counts of this clonotype. The chain employs TRBV5-1 and TRBJ2-7, with D perhaps assigned TRBD1 or TRBD2 (5 bases each). Germline V gives CDR1 SGHRS, CDR2 YFSETQ. Trimming cost V 3 bases and J 3 bases, with 16 bases left between them. This CDR3 has 15 amino acids. CDR3 DNA: TGCGCCAGCAGCTCGCGCCGGGACGGGGACTACGAGCAGTACTTC. Residues: CASSSRRDGDYEQYF.

This sequence joins TRBV20-1 and TRBJ1-3, with 8 bases lining up with TRBD1. Germline V CDR1 and CDR2: DFQATT, SNEGSKA (reference sequence). The V gene end was trimmed by 5 bases and the J gene end by 0 bases; junction bases not matched to a gene: 12. The CDR3 is 17 residues long. The CDR3 coding sequence is TGCAGTGCTCCCGGACAGGGTGGAAGGGGCTCTGGAAACACCATATATTTT. Its translation: CSAPGQGGRGSGNTIYF.

The rearrangement uses TRBV12-3 or TRBV12-4 and TRBJ1-2, with TRBD1 matching over 10 bases. The J segment lost 3 bases and the V segment lost 5 bases, leaving 6 bases of the junction unmatched. The CDR3 sequence is 15 residues long. The CDR3 is CASSAGTGEHYGYTF. The CDR3 DNA sequence: TGTGCCAGCAGTGCCGGGACAGGGGAGCACTATGGCTACACCTTC.